The next 23 T cell receptor beta chains were all read from a single sample in a study of blood T cell repertoires in COVID-19. Generated by immunoSEQ multiplex PCR, the TCRdb table keeps only in-frame clones and is missing some. The data hold some 160,000 clones, with about 77% observed a single time. Input material: peripheral blood. All receptors derive from a woman older than 75 with acute or convalescent COVID-19.

The chain recombines TRBV10-1 with TRBJ2-1, with D maybe TRBD1 (6 bases). The ends were cut back, 0 bases at V and 4 bases at J, with 10 bases in the middle. This CDR3 contains 15 residues. CDR1 and CDR2 from the germline V gene are WNHNN and SYGVQD (reference sequence). CDR3 bases: TGCGCCAGCAGTGAGTCGGGGGCAGGGTACAATGAGCAGTTCTTC. Protein product: CASSESGAGYNEQFF.

The chain uses TRBV5-1 and TRBJ1-4, with unresolved D. CDR3 size: 16 residues. V was shortened by 2 bases and J by 0 bases, with 11 bases between the two germline ends. CDR1 is SGHRS and CDR2 is YFSETQ in the germline V gene. Here the CDR3 DNA reads TGCGCCAGCAGCTTCGGTCACGAAACAACTAATGAAAAACTGTTTTTT. Translating it yields CASSFGHETTNEKLFF.

J is TRBJ2-3 and V is TRBV27, with TRBD1 matching over 7 bases. The V segment lost 4 bases and the J segment 0 bases; nucleotides outside the gene matches: 4. Germline CDR1 reads MNHEY; CDR2 reads SMNVEV (reference sequence). This CDR3 contains 15 residues. CDR3 DNA: TGTGCCAGCAGTTACAGGGGCTCTAGCACAGATACGCAGTATTTT. As protein: CASSYRGSSTDTQYF.

The V call is TRBV21-1, the J call TRBJ1-1. TRBV21-1 is labeled a pseudogene. This CDR3 is 17 amino acids long. CDR3 in DNA: TGTGCCAGCAGAAAATTTGGGGTCGGGGGGAGACACACTGAAGCTTTCTTT. This encodes CASRKFGVGGRHTEAFF.

This chain connects TRBV6-1 to TRBJ1-5; no firm D call. There are 17 residues in the CDR3. Germline CDR1 MNHNS, CDR2 SASEGT. Trimming removed 3 bases from V and 2 bases from J, with 17 bases in between. For the CDR3, the DNA is TGTGCCAGCAGTGACCCTGGGCGTCACACGGGCAATCAGCCCCAGCATTTT. It codes for CASSDPGRHTGNQPQHF.

A few counts support this clone. The gene calls are TRBV19 and TRBJ2-5; maybe TRBD2 (7 bases). This CDR3 has 14 amino acids. The germline CDR1 and CDR2 sequences are LNHDA and SQIVND (reference sequence). V gave up 3 bases and J gave up 5 bases, with 13 bases separating them. The chain's CDR3 is CASSINGGPETQYF. The CDR3 DNA sequence: TGTGCCAGTAGTATTAACGGGGGGCCGGAGACCCAGTACTTC.

This clone was seen ten or more times. V usage is TRBV27 and J usage is TRBJ1-4, with D possibly matching TRBD1 (5 bases). The CDR3 has 16 amino acids. Germline V gene lookup returns CDR1 MNHEY and CDR2 SMNVEV (reference sequence). V lost 3 bases and J 7 bases, leaving 18 bases between the germline ends. CDR3 nucleotide sequence: TGTGCCAGCAGTTTCAGCGACAGCACGGGAGGTGAAAAACTGTTTTTT. This sequence encodes CASSFSDSTGGEKLFF. Looking up the rest from reference TRBV27 and TRBJ1-4 gives the full variable domain: EAQVTQNPRYLITVTGKKLTVTCSQNMNHEYMSWYRQDPGLGLRQIYYSMNVEVTDKGDVPEGYKVSRKEKRNFPLILESPSPNQTSLYFCASSFSDSTGGEKLFFGSGTQLSVL.

This sequence joins TRBV4-2 and TRBJ1-1, with 8 bases that match TRBD1. V trimming: 3 bases; J trimming: 3 bases; junction bases outside the gene matches: 9. CDR1 is LGHNA, CDR2 YNFKEQ, per germline. The CDR3 length is 16 residues. The CDR3 region has the DNA TGTGCCAGCAGCCATGCCGGACAGGGAACGGACACTGAAGCTTTCTTT. Amino acid sequence: CASSHAGQGTDTEAFF.

The CDR3 DNA is TGTGCCTGGGGGCCCCAGGGGTACGAGCAGTACTTC. It encodes CAWGPQGYEQYF. The V call is TRBV30, the J call TRBJ2-7, with D tentatively TRBD1 (6 bases). Germline assignment: CDR1 GTSNPN and CDR2 SVGIG (reference sequence). V shed 5 bases and J shed 4 bases, with 12 bases lying between them. The CDR3 loop spans 12 amino acids.

A single count supports this clone. This chain uses TRBV3-1 (or the pseudogene TRBV3-2) with TRBJ1-1; D may be TRBD1 (6 bases). Trimming took off 4 bases at V and 1 base at J, with 10 bases between the two ends. The germline gives CDR1 LGHDT, CDR2 YNNKEL (reference sequence). The CDR3 is 14 residues long. CDR3 sequence (DNA): TGTGCCAGCAGCCGGGGACATGGGAACACTGAAGCTTTCTTT. Protein: CASSRGHGNTEAFF.

This sequence joins TRBV2 and TRBJ2-5, with D uncertain. The V end was cut by 5 bases, the J end by 7 bases, with 8 bases between. CDR1 and CDR2 from the germline V gene are SNHLY and FYNNEI. The CDR3 contains 11 residues. CDR3 protein: CASSPFGTQYF. The CDR3 coding sequence is TGTGCCAGCAGTCCCTTCGGGACCCAGTACTTC.

The rearrangement joins TRBV10-3 to TRBJ1-5; possible D gene TRBD1, 5 bases. Germline assignment: CDR1 ENHRY and CDR2 SYGVKD. The CDR3 spans 15 residues. V lost 2 bases and J 7 bases, leaving 15 bases between the germline ends. The CDR3 nucleotides read TGTGCCATCAGTGAGCTAAGCGCAGGGAACCAGCCCCAGCATTTT. It codes for CAISELSAGNQPQHF.

J is TRBJ2-2 and V is TRBV24-1; D remains ambiguous. The V end was cut by 5 bases, the J end by 3 bases, with 12 bases between. CDR3 length: 15 amino acids. Looked up from germline, CDR1 is KGHDR and CDR2 is SFDVKD. This CDR3 is CATSARSAYTGELFF. The CDR3, as DNA: TGTGCCACCAGTGCCCGGAGCGCGTACACCGGGGAGCTGTTTTTT.

This clone has just a few counts. The chain combines TRBV10-1 with TRBJ1-3; tentatively, D is TRBD1 (5 bases). Germline CDR1 and CDR2: WNHNN and SYGVQD (reference sequence). Trimming stripped 0 bases from V and 3 bases from J, with 9 bases between. This CDR3 spans 15 amino acids. In nucleotides, the CDR3 is TGCGCCAGCAGTGAGTCGAGGACATTTGGAAACACCATATATTTT. It translates to CASSESRTFGNTIYF.

The rearrangement uses TRBV18 and TRBJ2-7, with D tentatively TRBD2 (6 bases). The V gene lost 3 bases and the J gene lost 7 bases, with 7 bases spanning the gap. Per germline, CDR1 KGHSH and CDR2 LQKENI. This CDR3 spans 11 amino acids. The DNA for the CDR3 is TGTGCCAGCTCACCGGGGGGTGAGCAGTACTTC. Translation: CASSPGGEQYF.

This chain connects TRBV28 to TRBJ2-3; the match to TRBD2 covers 10 bases. The germline V gene has CDR1 MDHEN and CDR2 SYDVKM. The trim removed 5 bases at V and 6 bases at J, leaving 14 bases unmatched. CDR3 length equals 17 residues. The CDR3 reads CASSTRTSGDLGDTQYF. The CDR3 coding sequence is TGTGCCAGCAGTACGCGGACTAGCGGAGACTTAGGCGATACGCAGTATTTT.

CDR3 sequence reads: CAWSVAGSLGYTF. The CDR3 bases are TGTGCCTGGAGTGTGGCAGGGTCCCTTGGCTACACCTTC. V gene TRBV30 combines with J gene TRBJ1-2; TRBD1 is a possible D gene (5 bases). This CDR3 spans 13 amino acids. V was cut by 0 bases and J by 7 bases, with 12 bases left in between. In germline, CDR1 is GTSNPN, CDR2 SVGIG (reference sequence). The full variable domain, in which reference TRBV30 and TRBJ1-2 provide the parts outside the CDR3, is SQTIHQWPATLVQPVGSPLSLECTVEGTSNPNLYWYRQAAGRGLQLLFYSVGIGQISSEVPQNLSASRPQDRQFILSSKKLLLSDSGFYLCAWSVAGSLGYTFGSGTRLTVV.

Notes on this clone: At one of its ends the junction is not consistent with the germline gene, which may arise from a read error. The CDR3 sequence is CAWSQSRDSVWF. Here the CDR3 DNA reads TGTGCCTGGAGTCAGTCCCGGGACAGTGTGTGGTTC. The chain uses TRBV30 and TRBJ1-2, with 7 positions matching TRBD1. The CDR3 totals 12 residues. In germline, CDR1 is GTSNPN, CDR2 SVGIG (reference sequence).

The genes are TRBV4-1 and TRBJ1-2; the match to TRBD1 covers 10 bases. CDR1 and CDR2 from the germline V gene are MGHRA and YSYEKL. CDR3 length: 15 amino acids. Trimming at V came to 1 base and at J to 8 bases, leaving 7 bases not matched to a gene. The CDR3: CASSQAGQGHYGYTF. CDR3 bases: TGCGCCAGCAGCCAAGCGGGACAGGGGCATTACGGCTACACCTTC.

The chain recombines TRBV7-2 with TRBJ1-1, with D possibly TRBD1 on 5 matching bases. The V gene's germline CDR1 is SGHTA and CDR2 FQGNSA. Trimming cost V 5 bases and J 0 bases, with 16 bases left between them. The CDR3 has 16 residues. CDR3 coding DNA: TGTGCCAGCAGCATCGACAGACAATACATGAACACTGAAGCTTTCTTT. It translates to CASSIDRQYMNTEAFF.

The J gene is TRBJ1-1, the V gene TRBV5-1; no definite D call. The CDR3 sequence is 14 residues long. In germline, CDR1 is SGHRS, CDR2 YFSETQ. Trimming pared 1 base from V and 1 base from J, leaving 8 bases between. The CDR3 DNA reads as TGCGCCAGCAGCTTGATAGAAGAGAACACTGAAGCTTTCTTT. It is translated as CASSLIEENTEAFF.

The chain employs TRBV10-1 and TRBJ1-1; 9 positions agree with TRBD1. The ends lost 9 bases at V and 0 bases at J; junction bases unmatched: 5. CDR1 WNHNN and CDR2 SYGVQD come from the germline V gene (reference sequence). This CDR3 is 14 amino acids long. The CDR3 DNA sequence: TGCGCCAGAAAACAGGGGGCGGTGAACACTGAAGCTTTCTTT. Its protein product is CARKQGAVNTEAFF.

The chain couples TRBV5-1 to TRBJ2-2, with D possibly TRBD2 on 5 matching bases. This CDR3 contains 15 residues. Germline V gene lookup returns CDR1 SGHRS and CDR2 YFSETQ. Trimming stripped 4 bases from V and 4 bases from J, with 14 bases between. CDR3 DNA sequence: TGCGCCAGCAGCCCGGCCGTGGCGGGCACCGGGGAGCTGTTTTTT. Its translation is CASSPAVAGTGELFF.